A selection of T cell receptor beta chains follows, all from one sample in a study of OX40 agonist ivuxolimab in advanced cancers. The repertoire was sequenced with immunoSEQ multiplex PCR; TCRdb's copy has only in-frame clones and lacks some. The repertoire holds approximately 60,000 clones, with around 81% as singletons. The sequencing used CD4+ or CD8+ T cells sorted from blood, collected in a trial of the OX40 agonist ivuxolimab. The origin of the receptors is an adult with an advanced solid tumor such as melanoma, head and neck, liver or kidney cancer. The CDR3 runs from the conserved cysteine through the conserved F or W. D genes are given only for firm matches. A clone size is listed for some rows: how often the clone was seen (once, few, many), or a class if it is expanded.

v_gene	j_gene	d_gene	abundance	CDR3aa	CDR3nt
TRBV6-1	TRBJ2-5	TRBD2	.	CASQTSGSAQETQYF	TGTGCCAGCCAAACTAGCGGGAGTGCTCAAGAGACCCAGTACTTC
TRBV25-1	TRBJ1-1	.	.	CASIGTKVNTEAFF	TGTGCCAGCATAGGAACAAAAGTGAACACTGAAGCTTTCTTT
TRBV7-2	TRBJ2-2	.	once	CASSLMGTPNTGELFF	TGTGCCAGCAGCTTAATGGGGACACCGAACACCGGGGAGCTGTTTTTT
TRBV10-3	TRBJ2-7	TRBD2	.	CAISRPGLSYEQYF	TGTGCCATCAGCAGACCGGGACTATCCTACGAGCAGTACTTC
TRBV14	TRBJ2-6	TRBD1	.	CASSPWGQGRGGANVLTF	TGTGCCAGCAGCCCTTGGGGACAGGGTCGCGGTGGGGCCAACGTCCTGACTTTC
TRBV28	TRBJ1-2	.	few	CASWGLGGGPYGYTF	TGTGCCAGCTGGGGCCTGGGGGGGGGCCCGTATGGCTACACCTTC
TRBV7-2	TRBJ1-5	.	few	CASSSGVYSNQPQHF	TGTGCCAGCAGCTCGGGAGTTTATAGCAATCAGCCCCAGCATTTT
TRBV30	TRBJ1-6	.	.	CAWSAMRGAPLHF	TGTGCCTGGAGCGCCATGAGGGGGGCACCCCTCCACTTT
TRBV10-3	TRBJ2-7	.	once	CAISGNGGDYEQYF	TGTGCCATCAGTGGGAATGGGGGCGATTACGAGCAGTACTTC
TRBV6-4	TRBJ1-1	.	.	CASSGPGGAFF	TGTGCCAGCAGTGGGCCCGGTGGAGCTTTCTTT
TRBV11-3	TRBJ2-7	.	.	CASSLGSSSYEQYF	TGTGCCAGCAGCTTGGGCTCTAGCTCCTACGAGCAGTACTTC
TRBV18	TRBJ1-1	TRBD1	.	CASSLLTPTGGNTEAFF	TGTGCCAGCTCACTACTAACCCCGACAGGGGGGAACACTGAAGCTTTCTTT
TRBV4-2	TRBJ2-3	TRBD2	few	CASSQELREAADTQYF	TGTGCCAGCAGCCAAGAACTGCGGGAGGCCGCAGATACGCAGTATTTT
TRBV6-5	TRBJ1-4	.	.	CASREPPNEKLFF	TGTGCCAGCAGGGAGCCTCCTAATGAAAAACTGTTTTTT
TRBV7-9	TRBJ1-1	.	.	CASSFGSQGDTEAFF	TGTGCCAGCAGCTTTGGCAGCCAGGGTGACACTGAAGCTTTCTTT
TRBV11-2	TRBJ1-2	TRBD1	.	CASSPRQGPGYGYTF	TGTGCCAGCAGCCCAAGACAGGGGCCTGGCTATGGCTACACCTTC
TRBV5-1	TRBJ2-4	.	.	CASSLLGPGEIAKNIQYF	TGCGCCAGCAGCTTGTTAGGTCCAGGGGAAATAGCCAAAAACATTCAGTACTTC
TRBV30	TRBJ1-4	.	.	CASTGTSLGEKLFF	TGTGCCTCTACCGGGACCTCCCTAGGTGAAAAACTGTTTTTT
TRBV7-2	TRBJ2-1	.	.	CASSLSPTRWYNEQFF	TGTGCCAGCAGCTTAAGCCCGACAAGGTGGTACAATGAGCAGTTCTTC
TRBV9	TRBJ1-1	.	.	CASSVAGQNTEAFF	TGTGCCAGCAGCGTAGCTGGACAGAACACTGAAGCTTTCTTT
TRBV30	TRBJ1-6	.	.	CAWKSSGRSPLHF	TGTGCCTGGAAATCCAGCGGCCGGTCACCCCTCCACTTT
TRBV19	TRBJ2-1	.	.	CASSSGYEQFF	TGTGCCAGTAGTTCCGGGTATGAGCAGTTCTTC
TRBV5-1	TRBJ2-7	TRBD2	.	CASSLMGGRDHEQYF	TGCGCCAGCAGCCTCATGGGCGGGAGGGACCACGAGCAGTACTTC
TRBV15	TRBJ1-4	.	.	CATSRDIAGPNEKLFF	TGTGCCACCAGCAGAGATATCGCGGGACCTAATGAAAAACTGTTTTTT
TRBV28	TRBJ2-7	TRBD1	.	CASSSGTGGGITYEQYF	TGTGCCAGCAGCTCCGGGACAGGGGGGGGGATAACCTACGAGCAGTACTTC
TRBV4-1	TRBJ1-3	.	few	CASSQGGVGSGNTIYF	TGCGCCAGCAGTCAAGGAGGGGTCGGCTCTGGAAACACCATATATTTT
TRBV7-9	TRBJ2-1	.	.	CASSLEGAVNEQFF	TGTGCCAGCAGCTTAGAAGGAGCTGTAAATGAGCAGTTCTTC
TRBV7-9	TRBJ2-5	TRBD2	few	CASSIGLAGHQETQYF	TGTGCCAGCAGCATTGGACTAGCGGGTCACCAAGAGACCCAGTACTTC
TRBV7-7	TRBJ2-5	TRBD1	.	CASSRWTGGAETQYF	TGTGCCAGCAGCAGGTGGACAGGGGGCGCAGAGACCCAGTACTTC
TRBV9	TRBJ2-1	TRBD2	.	CASSARALAGGSYNEQFF	TGTGCCAGCAGCGCCCGGGCCTTAGCGGGAGGGAGCTACAATGAGCAGTTCTTC
TRBV7-3	TRBJ2-3	TRBD2	.	CASSLARSGGHTDTQYF	TGTGCCAGCAGCTTAGCTCGTAGCGGGGGCCACACAGATACGCAGTATTTT
TRBV6-5	TRBJ1-2	.	.	CASSSPRAGFYGYTF	TGTGCCAGCAGTTCCCCCCGGGCGGGGTTCTATGGCTACACCTTC
TRBV5-1	TRBJ2-7	.	.	CASSLVGGHEQYF	TGCGCCAGCAGCTTGGTGGGGGGCCACGAGCAGTACTTC
TRBV5-4	TRBJ2-3	TRBD2	.	CASSLGRGRATDTQYF	TGTGCCAGCAGCCTAGGGCGCGGGAGGGCCACAGATACGCAGTATTTT
TRBV7-9	TRBJ2-3	.	.	CASSSRRTVTDTQYF	TGTGCCAGCAGCTCACGACGGACCGTCACAGATACGCAGTATTTT
TRBV6-6	TRBJ1-1	.	.	CASSYSLNTEAFF	TGTGCCAGCAGTTACAGCTTGAACACTGAAGCTTTCTTT
TRBV5-1	TRBJ1-1	TRBD1	.	CASTRTGGSTEAFF	TGCGCCAGCACCCGGACAGGGGGTAGTACTGAAGCTTTCTTT
TRBV5-1	TRBJ2-2	TRBD1	.	CASRRAGGEAGELFF	TGCGCCAGCAGGCGGGCAGGGGGCGAGGCCGGGGAGCTGTTTTTT
TRBV7-3	TRBJ1-1	.	.	CASSQTGNSEAFF	TGTGCCAGCAGCCAGACGGGGAACAGTGAAGCTTTCTTT
TRBV7-9	TRBJ1-2	.	.	CASSPNSGLVYGYTF	TGTGCCAGCAGCCCAAACTCCGGCCTCGTCTATGGCTACACCTTC
TRBV6-6	TRBJ1-4	.	once	CASSSRDRREKLFF	TGTGCCAGCAGTAGCCGGGATCGACGTGAAAAACTGTTTTTT
TRBV19	TRBJ1-3	.	.	CASSHRGGGISGNTIYF	TGTGCCAGTAGCCACCGGGGCGGGGGTATCTCTGGAAACACCATATATTTT